This T cell receptor beta chain was identified during a study of blood T cell repertoires in COVID-19. For the study at large: T cells, B-cell-depleted T cells, or PBMCs supplied cDNA or gDNA.

In germline, CDR1 is MNHNY, CDR2 SVGAGI (reference sequence). The CDR3 runs to 13 residues. V lost 6 bases to trimming and J lost 4 bases, with 10 bases between them. Repertoires were generated with immunoSEQ multiplex PCR, while TCRdb's copy carries only in-frame clones and drops some. The sample shows about 160,000 clones, roughly 83% of them seen only once. Participants were aged about 18 to 90 years, lived in 24 US areas, and enrolled virtually. Cohorts were assigned according to the clinical history that participants reported. Cohort 3 recovered donors had two negative PCRs, clearance, or symptom resolution.

The origin of this receptor is a woman in her forties or fifties who had recovered from COVID-19. J is TRBJ1-3 and V is TRBV6-6; D gene uncertain. Sequenced material: PBMCs or T cells enriched from blood (not recorded which). As DNA, the CDR3 is TGTGCCAGCAGAGAGGGTGCCGGAAACACCATATATTTT. Translated, it gives CASREGAGNTIYF.